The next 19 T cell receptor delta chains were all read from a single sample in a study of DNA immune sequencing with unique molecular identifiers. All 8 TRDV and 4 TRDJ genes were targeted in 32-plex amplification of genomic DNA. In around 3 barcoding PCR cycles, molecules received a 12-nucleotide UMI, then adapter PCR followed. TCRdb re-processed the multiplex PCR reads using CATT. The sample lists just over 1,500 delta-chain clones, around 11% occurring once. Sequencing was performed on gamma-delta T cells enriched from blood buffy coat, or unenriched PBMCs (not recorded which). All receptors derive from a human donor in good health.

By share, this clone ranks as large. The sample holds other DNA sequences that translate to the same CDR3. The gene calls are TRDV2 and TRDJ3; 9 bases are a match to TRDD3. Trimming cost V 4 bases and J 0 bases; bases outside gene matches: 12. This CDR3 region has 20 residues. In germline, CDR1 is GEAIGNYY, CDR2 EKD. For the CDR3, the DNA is TGTGCCTGTGATCCCATTGTACTGGGGGAAAGCTCCTGGGACACCCGACAGATGTTTTTC. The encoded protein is CACDPIVLGESSWDTRQMFF.

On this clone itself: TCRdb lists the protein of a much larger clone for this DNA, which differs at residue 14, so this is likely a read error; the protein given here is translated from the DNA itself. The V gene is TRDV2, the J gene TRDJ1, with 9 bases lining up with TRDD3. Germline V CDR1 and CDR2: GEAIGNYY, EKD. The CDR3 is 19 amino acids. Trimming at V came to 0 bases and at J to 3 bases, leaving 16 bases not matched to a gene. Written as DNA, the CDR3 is TGTGCCTGTGACACCTTGTCTTTACTGGGGGAAGAGTACTCCGATAAACTCATCTTT. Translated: CACDTLSLLGEEYSDKLIF.

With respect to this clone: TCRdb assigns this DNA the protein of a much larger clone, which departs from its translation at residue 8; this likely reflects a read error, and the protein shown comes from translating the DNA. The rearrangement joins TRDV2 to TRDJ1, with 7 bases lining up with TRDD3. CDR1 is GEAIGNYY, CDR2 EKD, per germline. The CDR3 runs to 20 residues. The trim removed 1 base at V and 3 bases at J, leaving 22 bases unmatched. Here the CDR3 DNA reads TGTGCCTGTGACACGGGCTTCCCACAACCTGGGGGCCAATCGTCCGATAAACTCATCTTT. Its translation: CACDTGFPQPGGQSSDKLIF.

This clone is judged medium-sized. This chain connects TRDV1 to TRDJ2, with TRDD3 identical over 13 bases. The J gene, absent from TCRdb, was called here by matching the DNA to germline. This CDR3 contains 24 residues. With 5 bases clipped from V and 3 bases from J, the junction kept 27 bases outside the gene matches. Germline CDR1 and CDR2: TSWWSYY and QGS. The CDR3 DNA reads TGTGCTCTTGGGCCTCGAAGCGGGAGGCTCCATTGTACTGGGGGATACGCGGTGACAGCACAACTCTTCTTT. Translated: CALGPRSGRLHCTGGYAVTAQLFF.

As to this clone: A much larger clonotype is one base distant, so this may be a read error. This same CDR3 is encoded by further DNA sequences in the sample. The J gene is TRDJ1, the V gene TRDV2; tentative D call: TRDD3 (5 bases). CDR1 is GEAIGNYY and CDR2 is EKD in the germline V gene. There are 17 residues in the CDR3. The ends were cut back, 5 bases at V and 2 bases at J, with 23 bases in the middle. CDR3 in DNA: TGTGCCTGTGTATCACTAACGGGCATACGCAGTACCGATAAACTCATCTTT. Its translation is CACVSLTGIRSTDKLIF.

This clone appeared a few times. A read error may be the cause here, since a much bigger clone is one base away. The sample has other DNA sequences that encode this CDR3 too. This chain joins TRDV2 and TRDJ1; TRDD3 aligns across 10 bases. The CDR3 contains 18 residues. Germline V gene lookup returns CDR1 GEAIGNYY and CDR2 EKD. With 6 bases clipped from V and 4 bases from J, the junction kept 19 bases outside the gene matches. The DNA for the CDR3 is TGTGCCTGTTCCGAGCTTATTACTGGGGGATCGTTCGGCGATAAACTCATCTTT. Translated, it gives CACSELITGGSFGDKLIF.

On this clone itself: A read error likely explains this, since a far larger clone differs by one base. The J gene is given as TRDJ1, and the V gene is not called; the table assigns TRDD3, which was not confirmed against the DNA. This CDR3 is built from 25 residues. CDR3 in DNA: TGTGCTTATAGGAGGCGGTCGGCCACATACTGGGGGATATTACCTCGAACCTGGTACACCGATAAACTCATCTTT. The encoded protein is CAYRRRSATYWGILPRTWYTDKLIF.

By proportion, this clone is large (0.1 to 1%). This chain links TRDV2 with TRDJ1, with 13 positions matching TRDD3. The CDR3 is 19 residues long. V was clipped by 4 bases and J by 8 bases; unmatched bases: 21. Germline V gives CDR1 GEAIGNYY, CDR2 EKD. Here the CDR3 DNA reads TGTGCCTGTGAAATAGGCCTAAACTGGGGGATACGGGCCGGGTGGAAACTCATCTTT. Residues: CACEIGLNWGIRAGWKLIF.

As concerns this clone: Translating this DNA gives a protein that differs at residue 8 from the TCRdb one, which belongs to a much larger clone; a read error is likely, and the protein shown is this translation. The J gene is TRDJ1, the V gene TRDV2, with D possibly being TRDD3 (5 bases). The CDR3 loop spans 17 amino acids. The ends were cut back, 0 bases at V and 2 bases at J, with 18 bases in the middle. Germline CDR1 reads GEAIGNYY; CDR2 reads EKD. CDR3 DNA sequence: TGTGCCTGTGACACCGTGGGGAAGAAGCCCGGGACCGATAAACTCATCTTT. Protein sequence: CACDTVGKKPGTDKLIF.

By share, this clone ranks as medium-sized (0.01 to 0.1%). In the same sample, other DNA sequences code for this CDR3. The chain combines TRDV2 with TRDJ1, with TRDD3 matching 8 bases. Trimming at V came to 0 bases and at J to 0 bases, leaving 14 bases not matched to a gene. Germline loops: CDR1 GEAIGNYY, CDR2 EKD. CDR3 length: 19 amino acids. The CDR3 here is CACDTLTGGREGYTDKLIF. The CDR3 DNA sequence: TGTGCCTGTGACACCCTTACTGGGGGTCGTGAAGGGTACACCGATAAACTCATCTTT.

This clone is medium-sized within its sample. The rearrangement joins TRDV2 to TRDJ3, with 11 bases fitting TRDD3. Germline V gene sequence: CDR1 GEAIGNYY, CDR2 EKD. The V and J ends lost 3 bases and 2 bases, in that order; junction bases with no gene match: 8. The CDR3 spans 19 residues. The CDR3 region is CACDPTLGDRTWDTRQMFF. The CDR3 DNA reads TGTGCCTGTGACCCTACACTGGGGGATAGGACCTGGGACACCCGACAGATGTTTTTC.

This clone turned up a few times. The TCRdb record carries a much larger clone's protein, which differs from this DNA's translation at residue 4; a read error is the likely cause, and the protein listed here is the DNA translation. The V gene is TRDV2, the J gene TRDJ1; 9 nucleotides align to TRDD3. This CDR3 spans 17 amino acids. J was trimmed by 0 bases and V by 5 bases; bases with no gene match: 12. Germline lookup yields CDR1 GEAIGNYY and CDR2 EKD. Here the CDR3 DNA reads TGTGCCTGTGGCACTCTGGGGGATGGAAAGTACACCGATAAACTCATCTTT. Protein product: CACGTLGDGKYTDKLIF.

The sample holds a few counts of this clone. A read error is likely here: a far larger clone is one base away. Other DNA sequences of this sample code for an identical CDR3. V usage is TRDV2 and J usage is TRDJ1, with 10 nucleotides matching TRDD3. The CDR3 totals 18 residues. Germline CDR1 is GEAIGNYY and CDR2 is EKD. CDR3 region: CACDAISTGGFLTDKLIF. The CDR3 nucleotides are TGTGCCTGTGACGCTATTAGTACTGGGGGATTCCTCACCGACAAACTCATCTTT.

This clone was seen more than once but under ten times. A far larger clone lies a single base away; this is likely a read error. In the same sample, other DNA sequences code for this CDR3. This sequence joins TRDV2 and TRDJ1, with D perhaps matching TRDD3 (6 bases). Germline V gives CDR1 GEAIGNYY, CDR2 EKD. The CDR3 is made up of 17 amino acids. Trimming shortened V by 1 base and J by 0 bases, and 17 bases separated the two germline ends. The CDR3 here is CACDTLGDGKYTDKLIF. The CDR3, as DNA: TGTGCCTGTGACACTCTTGGGGATGGAAAGTACACCGATAAACTCATCTTT.

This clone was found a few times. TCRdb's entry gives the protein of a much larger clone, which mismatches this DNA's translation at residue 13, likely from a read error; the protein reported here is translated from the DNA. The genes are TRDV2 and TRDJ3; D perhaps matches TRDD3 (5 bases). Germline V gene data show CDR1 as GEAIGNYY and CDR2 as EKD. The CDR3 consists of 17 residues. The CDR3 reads CACDTSPPSWDTQQMFF. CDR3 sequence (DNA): TGTGCCTGTGACACATCGCCCCCCTCCTGGGACACCCAACAGATGTTTTTC.

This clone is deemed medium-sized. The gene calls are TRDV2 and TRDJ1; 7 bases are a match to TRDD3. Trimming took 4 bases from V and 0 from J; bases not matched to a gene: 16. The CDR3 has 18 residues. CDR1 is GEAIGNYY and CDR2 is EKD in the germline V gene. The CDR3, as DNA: TGTGCCTGTGATCCCGTAGTGGGGGAAAACAAGTACACCGATAAACTCATCTTT. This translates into CACDPVVGENKYTDKLIF.

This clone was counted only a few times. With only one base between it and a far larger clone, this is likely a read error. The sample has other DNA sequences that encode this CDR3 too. As DNA, the CDR3 is TGTGCCTGTGACAAGCTGGGGGATACGCAGGCCGATAAACTAATCTTT. It codes for CACDKLGDTQADKLIF. The rearrangement joins TRDV2 to TRDJ1; 12 bases are shared with TRDD3. This CDR3 contains 16 residues. Germline CDR1 and CDR2: GEAIGNYY and EKD.

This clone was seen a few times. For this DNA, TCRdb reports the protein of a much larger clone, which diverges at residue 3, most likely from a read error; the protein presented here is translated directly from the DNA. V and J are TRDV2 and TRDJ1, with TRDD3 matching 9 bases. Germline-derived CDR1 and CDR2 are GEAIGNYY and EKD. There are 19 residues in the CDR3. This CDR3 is CAYDTLSLLGEEYTDKLIF. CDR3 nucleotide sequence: TGTGCCTATGACACCTTGTCTTTACTGGGGGAAGAGTACACCGATAAACTCATCTTT.

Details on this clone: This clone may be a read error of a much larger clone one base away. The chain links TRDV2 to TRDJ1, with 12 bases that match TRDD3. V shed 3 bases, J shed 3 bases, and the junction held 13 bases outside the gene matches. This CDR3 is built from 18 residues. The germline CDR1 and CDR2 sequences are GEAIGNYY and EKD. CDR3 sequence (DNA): TGTGCCTGTGACTCTTTACTGGGGGATACTAATTGGGCCGATAAACTCATCTTT. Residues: CACDSLLGDTNWADKLIF.